A single sample gave rise to the 10 T cell receptor beta chains below, sequenced in a study of spatial heterogeneity in lung cancer. Sample time point: sample taken at primary tumor resection. Researchers sequenced whole RNA taken from tumor, nontumor lung or frozen PBMC without sorting. From the 5' RACE reads, TCRdb called clonotypes with MiXCR, one entry per CDR3 protein. This sample has fewer than 20,000 distinct CDR3 sequences, with around 19% found just once. The sequenced sample was PBMCs, obtained at surgery. Source of these receptors: a male donor with early-stage non-small cell lung cancer.

This chain links TRBV27 with TRBJ1-1; the D is unclear. Trimming took 6 bases from V and 1 from J, leaving 3 bases between them. The CDR3 has 11 residues. CDR1 MNHEY and CDR2 SMNVEV come from the germline V gene (reference sequence). The CDR3 nucleotides read TGTGCCAGCAGATGGAACACTGAAGCTTTCTTT. Translating gives CASRWNTEAFF.

This clonotype has at least ten counts. CDR3 in DNA: TGTGCCAGCAGCCAAGACAGGGTTCCGAACACTGAAGCTTTCTTT. Its protein is CASSQDRVPNTEAFF. The V gene is TRBV4-2, the J gene TRBJ1-1; tentatively, D is TRBD1 (5 bases). This CDR3 has 15 amino acids. CDR1 and CDR2 from the germline V gene are LGHNA and YNFKEQ. V shed 0 bases and J shed 1 base, with 9 bases lying between them.

The chain carries TRBV5-3 and TRBJ2-1; 10 bases fit TRBD2. TRBV5-3 is flagged as an ORF with uncertain function. The V gene end was trimmed by 4 bases and the J gene end by 4 bases; junction bases not matched to a gene: 8. The CDR3 covers 16 residues. This CDR3 is CARSQLTSGEYNEQFF. The CDR3 DNA is TGTGCCAGAAGCCAACTTACTAGCGGGGAGTACAATGAGCAGTTCTTC.

Comments on this clonotype: With a much larger clone just one base away, this may be a read error. The J gene is TRBJ2-2, the V gene TRBV6-5, with 7 nucleotides matching TRBD1. This CDR3 is built from 15 residues. CDR1 and CDR2 (germline): MNHEY, SVGAGI. CDR3 loop: CASSSGQVNTGEPFF. The CDR3 DNA reads as TGTGCCAGCAGTTCCGGACAGGTGAACACCGGGGAGCCGTTTTTT.

This clonotype has only a few counts. The chain employs TRBV29-1 and TRBJ2-7, with 10 nucleotides matching TRBD1. Per germline, CDR1 SQVTM and CDR2 ANQGSEA. The J segment lost 6 bases and the V segment lost 6 bases, leaving 5 bases of the junction unmatched. The CDR3 sequence is 12 residues long. The CDR3 DNA follows: TGCAGCGTCGGGACAGGGGACGGCGAGCAGTACTTC. This codes for CSVGTGDGEQYF.

Within the sample, this clonotype is medium-sized. CDR3 nucleotides: TGTGCCAGCTCACCATCAGGGGTCAATGAGCAGTTCTTC. Translating it yields CASSPSGVNEQFF. The chain has TRBV18 and TRBJ2-1; tentatively, D is TRBD1 (6 bases). Trimming removed 2 bases at V and 6 bases at J, with 8 bases between. This CDR3 region has 13 residues. The V gene's germline CDR1 is KGHSH and CDR2 LQKENI.

The V call is TRBV19, the J call TRBJ1-5; D unclear. The germline CDR1 and CDR2 sequences are LNHDA and SQIVND (reference sequence). Trimming took 6 bases from V and 4 from J, leaving 13 bases between them. CDR3 length: 14 amino acids. The CDR3 sequence is CASRSVSRNQPQHF. In DNA, the CDR3 is TGTGCCAGTAGATCAGTATCCAGGAATCAGCCCCAGCATTTT.

This clonotype was counted ten times or more. The CDR3 ends on some other residue instead of the conserved phenylalanine or tryptophan, so this is likely a read error. No DNA is shown, since the ends of the CDR3 on it are uncertain; the CDR3 is the one TCRdb lists. The V gene is TRBV30, the J gene TRBJ2-7; no check of the table's D call, TRBD2, against the DNA was made. The CDR3 sequence runs 12 residues, both termini included. CDR1 is GTSNPN and CDR2 is SVGIG in the germline V gene (reference sequence). The CDR3 region is CAWSKGGPLRTL.

This clonotype has ten or more counts. The chain has TRBV9 and TRBJ2-1; D may be TRBD2 (6 bases). The germline V gene has CDR1 SGDLS and CDR2 YYNGEE. This CDR3 has 14 residues. Trimming removed 4 bases from V and 7 bases from J, with 15 bases in between. CDR3 protein: CASSLGLRGNEQFF. In nucleotides, the CDR3 is TGTGCCAGCAGCCTGGGACTCCGGGGTAATGAGCAGTTCTTC.

This clonotype showed up many times. The chain carries TRBV7-2 and TRBJ2-3; 11 nucleotides line up with TRBD2. V was pared by 5 bases and J by 0 bases, with 4 bases of the junction left unmatched. The CDR3 is made up of 16 amino acids. Per germline, CDR1 SGHTA and CDR2 FQGNSA. This chain's CDR3 is CASSPRLAGSTDTQYF. The DNA of the CDR3 is TGTGCCAGCAGCCCGAGACTAGCGGGGAGCACAGATACGCAGTATTTT.